Below are 10 T cell receptor beta chains sequenced from a single sample in a study of blood T cells in healthy people across ages. A second PCR of roughly 7 to 11 cycles used a sample-barcoded 5' primer and a J-beta primer mix. TCRdb used MiXCR to reprocess the 5' RACE reads, holding one entry per CDR3 protein. The sample consists of about 680,000 distinct CDR3 sequences, 45% to 50% of them appearing once. The material sequenced was blood. The receptors were sampled from a woman in her sixties in good health.

This clonotype turned up a few times. This chain connects TRBV20-1 to TRBJ2-1; a possible D gene is TRBD2 (5 bases). V was cut by 5 bases and J by 8 bases, with 19 bases left in between. This CDR3 contains 14 residues. Germline V gene data show CDR1 as DFQATT and CDR2 as SNEGSKA (reference sequence). CDR3 sequence: CSALQVARMHEQFF. CDR3 nucleotides: TGCAGTGCTTTGCAGGTAGCGAGAATGCATGAGCAGTTCTTC.

The V call is TRBV20-1, the J call TRBJ2-7; D remains unclear. In germline, CDR1 is DFQATT, CDR2 SNEGSKA (reference sequence). This CDR3 comprises 13 residues. V was clipped by 3 bases and J by 2 bases, with 11 bases between them. CDR3 in amino acids: CSARRGTTYEQYF. For the CDR3, the DNA is TGCAGTGCTAGGCGAGGAACTACCTACGAGCAGTACTTC.

The chain has TRBV27 and TRBJ1-1; 7 bases line up with TRBD1. The CDR3 is made up of 12 amino acids. The V and J ends lost 6 bases and 7 bases, in that order; junction bases with no gene match: 5. Germline CDR1 is MNHEY and CDR2 is SMNVEV (reference sequence). CDR3 sequence reads: CASRIGTDEAFF. CDR3 DNA: TGTGCCAGCAGGATTGGGACAGATGAAGCTTTCTTT.

The V gene is TRBV2, the J gene TRBJ2-5; 10 bases map to TRBD2. After removal of 6 bases from V and 1 base from J, the junction contained 5 bases not matched to a gene. The CDR3 spans 15 residues. Per the germline V gene, CDR1 is SNHLY and CDR2 is FYNNEI. The CDR3 DNA sequence: TGTGCCAGCAGGGCTAGCGGGAGACCCCAAGAGACCCAGTACTTC. Translation gives CASRASGRPQETQYF. The full variable domain, completed using reference TRBV2 and TRBJ2-5, is EPEVTQTPSHQVTQMGQEVILRCVPISNHLYFYWYRQILGQKVEFLVSFYNNEISEKSEIFDDQFSVERPDGSNFTLKIRSTKLEDSAMYFCASRASGRPQETQYFGPGTRLLVL.

The chain's CDR3 is CASSVADNTEAFF. The CDR3 DNA reads as TGTGCCAGCAGCGTCGCCGACAACACTGAAGCTTTCTTT. The rearrangement uses TRBV7-9 and TRBJ1-1; the D is unclear. V shed 5 bases and J shed 2 bases, with 9 bases lying between them. The CDR3 sequence is 13 residues long. CDR1 SEHNR and CDR2 FQNEAQ come from the germline V gene (reference sequence).

This chain connects TRBV7-2 to TRBJ2-3; 7 nucleotides line up with TRBD1. The V segment lost 3 bases and the J segment 4 bases; nucleotides outside the gene matches: 10. This CDR3 contains 16 residues. Germline V gene data show CDR1 as SGHTA and CDR2 as FQGNSA. CDR3 region: CASSLIGTAYADTQYF. Here the CDR3 DNA reads TGTGCCAGCAGCTTGATAGGGACAGCTTATGCAGATACGCAGTATTTT.

This chain links TRBV27 with TRBJ2-3; D tentatively reads TRBD1 or TRBD2 (6 bases each). CDR3 length: 14 amino acids. V lost 8 bases, J lost 5 bases, and 17 bases lay in between. Germline V gene lookup returns CDR1 MNHEY and CDR2 SMNVEV (reference sequence). The CDR3 nucleotides are TGTGCCAGCTCCGAAAGTGGGGGGCGAGATACGCAGTATTTT. Amino acids: CASSESGGRDTQYF.

The rearrangement joins TRBV20-1 to TRBJ1-2; possibly TRBD1 for D (6 bases). The CDR3 spans 15 residues. V gave up 0 bases and J gave up 4 bases, with 15 bases separating them. Looked up from germline, CDR1 is DFQATT and CDR2 is SNEGSKA (reference sequence). This chain's CDR3 is CSARDLVRGSYGYTF. The CDR3 DNA reads TGCAGTGCTAGAGATCTGGTGAGGGGGAGCTATGGCTACACCTTC.

The rearrangement links TRBV3-1 to TRBJ2-1; D gene ambiguous. From germline, CDR1 is LGHDT and CDR2 YNNKEL (reference sequence). Trimming shortened V by 2 bases and J by 9 bases, and 14 bases separated the two germline ends. This CDR3 has 14 residues. CDR3 amino acids: CASSQRSSLGEQFF. CDR3 DNA: TGTGCCAGCAGCCAAAGGTCCAGTCTTGGTGAGCAGTTCTTC.

This clonotype was observed a few times. The rearrangement links TRBV18 to TRBJ2-1, with 9 bases aligning to TRBD2. CDR1 is KGHSH, CDR2 LQKENI, per germline. With 3 bases clipped from V and 5 bases from J, the junction kept 8 bases outside the gene matches. This CDR3 is 16 amino acids long. CDR3 loop: CASSPYGLAQNNEQFF. The CDR3 bases are TGTGCCAGCTCACCGTACGGACTAGCGCAGAACAATGAGCAGTTCTTC.